This TCR beta chain appears in the sequencing data of a study of T-cell reconstitution after alpha-beta-depleted transplantation in children. Preparation of the TCRbeta library used unique molecular identifiers. TCRdb re-called the PCR reads with MiXCR, one entry per CDR3 protein. The sample shows about 74,000 distinct CDR3 sequences, 12% to 15% of them seen only once. V shed 3 bases and J 3 bases; nucleotides not matched to a gene: 5. Germline loops: CDR1 KGHDR, CDR2 SFDVKD. The CDR3 loop spans 15 amino acids. This receptor was taken from a male patient aged 2 to 10 who had a stem cell transplant for acute lymphoblastic leukemia, so the T cells may come from the graft donor. The rearrangement uses TRBV24-1 and TRBJ2-5; the match to TRBD2 covers 8 bases. Sequenced here: PBMCs, mostly from graft donor cells, sampled 180 days after TCRalphabeta/CD19-depleted stem cell transplant. The CDR3 reads CATSDGSGAKETQYF. Here the CDR3 DNA reads TGTGCCACCAGTGATGGTAGCGGGGCCAAAGAGACCCAGTACTTC.